The clone carrying this T cell receptor (beta chain) was observed a handful of times. The record originates from a study of blood T cell repertoires in COVID-19. Overall study: The samples span acute and convalescent COVID-19 from the United States, Italy and Spain.

Germline V gene lookup returns CDR1 LNHDA and CDR2 SQIVND (reference sequence). Trimming cost V 6 bases and J 4 bases; bases outside gene matches: 5. This CDR3 has 14 residues. Here immunoSEQ multiplex PCR was the method, and the copy in TCRdb shows in-frame clones only, minus some. Here the sample spans about 220,000 clones, 80% to 90% being singletons. This sequence was found in a man between 45 and 60 years old who had recovered from COVID-19. This chain connects TRBV19 to TRBJ2-1; 8 nucleotides line up with TRBD2. The sample consisted of peripheral blood. The CDR3, as DNA: TGTGCCAGTAGGTCACTAGCGGCTTACAATGAGCAGTTCTTC. It specifies CASRSLAAYNEQFF.